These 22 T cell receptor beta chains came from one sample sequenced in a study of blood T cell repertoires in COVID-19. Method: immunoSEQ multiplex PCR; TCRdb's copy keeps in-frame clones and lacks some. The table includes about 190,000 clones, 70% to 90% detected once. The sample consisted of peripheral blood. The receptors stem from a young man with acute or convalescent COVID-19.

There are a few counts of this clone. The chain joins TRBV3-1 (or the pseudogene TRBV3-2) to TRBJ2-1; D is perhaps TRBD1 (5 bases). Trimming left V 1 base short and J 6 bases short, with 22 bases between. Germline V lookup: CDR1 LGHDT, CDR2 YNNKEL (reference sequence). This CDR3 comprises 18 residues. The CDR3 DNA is TGTGCCAGCAGCCAAGCCTCCCCCAGGGCCCGCAAGTCCAATGAGCAGTTCTTC. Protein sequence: CASSQASPRARKSNEQFF.

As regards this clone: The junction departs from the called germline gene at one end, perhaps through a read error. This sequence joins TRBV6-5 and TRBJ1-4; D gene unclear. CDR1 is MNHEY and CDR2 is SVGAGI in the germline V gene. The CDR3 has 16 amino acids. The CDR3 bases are TGTGCCAGCAGTTACTCGGTCGACGGCACTAGTGAAAAACTGTTTTTT. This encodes CASSYSVDGTSEKLFF.

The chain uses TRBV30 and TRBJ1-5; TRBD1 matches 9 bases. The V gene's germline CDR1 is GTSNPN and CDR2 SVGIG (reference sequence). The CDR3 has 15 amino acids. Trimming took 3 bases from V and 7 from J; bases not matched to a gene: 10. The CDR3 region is CAWSTTGGGRQPQHF. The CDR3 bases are TGTGCCTGGAGCACCACAGGGGGCGGTCGGCAGCCCCAGCATTTT.

The CDR3 reads CASSGGQGNTEAFF. CDR3 sequence (DNA): TGTGCCAGCTCAGGGGGACAGGGGAACACTGAAGCTTTCTTT. The chain couples TRBV18 to TRBJ1-1; 9 bases line up with TRBD1. Germline CDR1 is KGHSH and CDR2 is LQKENI. The CDR3 runs to 14 residues. Trimming cost V 5 bases and J 1 base; bases outside gene matches: 2. Filled out from reference TRBV18 and TRBJ1-1, the complete variable domain reads NAGVMQNPRHLVRRRGQEARLRCSPMKGHSHVYWYRQLPEEGLKFMVYLQKENIIDESGMPKERFSAEFPKEGPSILRIQQVVRGDSAAYFCASSGGQGNTEAFFGQGTRLTVV.

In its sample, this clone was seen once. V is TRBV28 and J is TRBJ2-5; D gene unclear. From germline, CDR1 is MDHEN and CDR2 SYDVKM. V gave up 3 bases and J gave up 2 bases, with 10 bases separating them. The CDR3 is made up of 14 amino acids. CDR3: CASSFKSEQETQYF. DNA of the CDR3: TGTGCCAGCAGTTTTAAAAGCGAACAAGAGACCCAGTACTTC.

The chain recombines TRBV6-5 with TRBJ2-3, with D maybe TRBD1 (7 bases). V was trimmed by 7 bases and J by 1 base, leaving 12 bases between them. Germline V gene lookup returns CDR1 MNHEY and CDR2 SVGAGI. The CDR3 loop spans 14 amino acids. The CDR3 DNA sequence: TGTGCCAGCACCACCAGGGGGGGCACAGATACGCAGTATTTT. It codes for CASTTRGGTDTQYF.

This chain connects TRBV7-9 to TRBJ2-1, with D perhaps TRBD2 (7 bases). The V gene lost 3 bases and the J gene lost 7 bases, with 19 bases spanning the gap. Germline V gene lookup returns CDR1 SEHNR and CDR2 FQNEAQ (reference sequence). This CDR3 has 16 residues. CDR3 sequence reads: CASSFLGGAASNEQFF. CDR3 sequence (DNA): TGTGCCAGCAGCTTCCTAGGGGGGGCTGCGTCGAATGAGCAGTTCTTC.

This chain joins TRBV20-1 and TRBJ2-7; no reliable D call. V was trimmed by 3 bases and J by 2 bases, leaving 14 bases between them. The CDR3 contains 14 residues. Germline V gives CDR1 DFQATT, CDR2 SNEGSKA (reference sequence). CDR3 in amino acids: CSASSRVAAYEQYF. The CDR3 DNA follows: TGCAGTGCTAGTTCCCGTGTGGCGGCCTACGAGCAGTACTTC.

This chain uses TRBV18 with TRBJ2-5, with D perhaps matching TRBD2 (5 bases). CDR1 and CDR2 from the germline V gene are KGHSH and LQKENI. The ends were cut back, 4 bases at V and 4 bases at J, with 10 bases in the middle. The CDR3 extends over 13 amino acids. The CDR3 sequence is CASSLRERETQYF. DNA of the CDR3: TGTGCCAGCTCACTGAGGGAACGAGAGACCCAGTACTTC.

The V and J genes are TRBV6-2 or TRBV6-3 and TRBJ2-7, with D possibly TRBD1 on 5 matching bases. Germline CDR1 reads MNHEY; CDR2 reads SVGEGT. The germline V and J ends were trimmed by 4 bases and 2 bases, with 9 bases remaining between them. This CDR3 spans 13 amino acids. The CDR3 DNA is TGTGCCAGCAGTTGGGCCAGGGCCTACGAGCAGTACTTC. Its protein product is CASSWARAYEQYF.

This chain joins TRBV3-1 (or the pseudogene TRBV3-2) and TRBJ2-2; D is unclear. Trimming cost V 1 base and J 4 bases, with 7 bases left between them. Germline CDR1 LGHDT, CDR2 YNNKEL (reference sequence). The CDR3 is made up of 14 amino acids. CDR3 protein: CASSQAWSTGELFF. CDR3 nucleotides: TGTGCCAGCAGCCAAGCCTGGAGCACCGGGGAGCTGTTTTTT.

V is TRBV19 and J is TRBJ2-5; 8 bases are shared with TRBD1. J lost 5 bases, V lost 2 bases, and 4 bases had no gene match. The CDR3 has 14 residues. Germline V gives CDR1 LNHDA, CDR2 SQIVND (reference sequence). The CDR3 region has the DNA TGTGCCAGTAGTATAAGGACAGGGTGGGAGACCCAGTACTTC. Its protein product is CASSIRTGWETQYF.

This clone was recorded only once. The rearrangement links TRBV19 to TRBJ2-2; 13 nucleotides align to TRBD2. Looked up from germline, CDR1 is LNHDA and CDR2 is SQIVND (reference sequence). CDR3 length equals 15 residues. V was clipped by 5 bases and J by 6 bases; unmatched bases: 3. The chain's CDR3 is CASSPGLAGAGELFF. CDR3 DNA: TGTGCCAGTAGTCCCGGACTAGCGGGAGCCGGGGAGCTGTTTTTT.

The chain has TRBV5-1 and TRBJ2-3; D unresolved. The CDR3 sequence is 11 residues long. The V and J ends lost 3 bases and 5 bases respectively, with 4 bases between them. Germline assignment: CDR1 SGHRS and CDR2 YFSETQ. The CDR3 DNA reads TGCGCCAGCAGCTCGGGAGATACGCAGTATTTT. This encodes CASSSGDTQYF.

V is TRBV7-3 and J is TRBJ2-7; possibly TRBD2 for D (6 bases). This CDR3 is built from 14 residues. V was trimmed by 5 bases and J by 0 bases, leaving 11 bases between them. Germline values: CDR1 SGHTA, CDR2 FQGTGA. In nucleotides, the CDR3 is TGTGCCAGCAGCCCCGCGGGAAACTCCTACGAGCAGTACTTC. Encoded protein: CASSPAGNSYEQYF.

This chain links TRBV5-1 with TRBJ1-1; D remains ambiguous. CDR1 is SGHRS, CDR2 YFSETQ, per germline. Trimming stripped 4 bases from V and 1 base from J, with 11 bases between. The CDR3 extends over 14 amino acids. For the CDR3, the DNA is TGCGCCAGCAGCACCGGTAGAGCGAACACTGAAGCTTTCTTT. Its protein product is CASSTGRANTEAFF. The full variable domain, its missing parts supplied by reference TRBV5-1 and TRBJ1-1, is KAGVTQTPRYLIKTRGQQVTLSCSPISGHRSVSWYQQTPGQGLQFLFEYFSETQRNKGNFPGRFSGRQFSNSRSEMNVSTLELGDSALYLCASSTGRANTEAFFGQGTRLTVV.

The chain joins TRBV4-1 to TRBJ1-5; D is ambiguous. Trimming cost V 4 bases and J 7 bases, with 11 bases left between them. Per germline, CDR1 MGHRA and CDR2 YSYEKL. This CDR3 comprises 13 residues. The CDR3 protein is CASSPEGWQPQHF. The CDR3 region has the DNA TGCGCCAGCAGCCCGGAGGGTTGGCAGCCCCAGCATTTT.

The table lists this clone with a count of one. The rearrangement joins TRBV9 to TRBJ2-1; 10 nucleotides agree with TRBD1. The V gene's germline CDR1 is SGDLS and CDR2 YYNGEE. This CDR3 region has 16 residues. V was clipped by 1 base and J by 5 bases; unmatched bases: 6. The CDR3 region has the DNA TGTGCCAGCAGCGTACGCCCCGGGACAGGGGACAATGAGCAGTTCTTC. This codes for CASSVRPGTGDNEQFF.

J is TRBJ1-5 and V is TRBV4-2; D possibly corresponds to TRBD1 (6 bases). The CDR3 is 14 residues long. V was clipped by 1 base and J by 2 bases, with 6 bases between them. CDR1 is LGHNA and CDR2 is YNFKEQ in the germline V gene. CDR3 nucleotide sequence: TGTGCCAGCAGCCAAGGACAGGGCAATCAGCCCCAGCATTTT. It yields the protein CASSQGQGNQPQHF.

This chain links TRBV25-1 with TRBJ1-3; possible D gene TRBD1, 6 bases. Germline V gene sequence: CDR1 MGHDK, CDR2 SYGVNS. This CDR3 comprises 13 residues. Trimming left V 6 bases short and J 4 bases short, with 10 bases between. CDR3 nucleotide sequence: TGTGCCAGCAGCACAGGGTCCGGAAACACCATATATTTT. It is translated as CASSTGSGNTIYF.

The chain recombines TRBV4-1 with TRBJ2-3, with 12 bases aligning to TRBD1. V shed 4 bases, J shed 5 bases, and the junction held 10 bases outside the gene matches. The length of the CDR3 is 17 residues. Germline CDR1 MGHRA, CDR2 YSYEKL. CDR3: CASSLPRDRGHRDTQYF. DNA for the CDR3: TGCGCCAGCAGCCTACCGAGGGACAGGGGGCACAGAGATACGCAGTATTTT.

The CDR3 region has the DNA TGTGCCAGCAGTTCATCCACAGATACGCAGTATTTT. As protein: CASSSSTDTQYF. V usage is TRBV6-6 and J usage is TRBJ2-3; D uncertain. CDR1 is MNHNY, CDR2 SVGAGI, per germline (reference sequence). The CDR3 consists of 12 residues. Trimming took off 4 bases at V and 2 bases at J, with 4 bases between the two ends.